This TCR beta chain originates from a study of blood T cell repertoires in COVID-19. Assay: immunoSEQ multiplex PCR; the TCRdb copy retains only in-frame clones and omits some. The table includes about 130,000 clones, about four fifths detected once. Seattle cases were enrolled at active infection and followed longitudinally. CDR1 LGHNA and CDR2 YSLEER come from the germline V gene. V was cut by 0 bases and J by 8 bases, with 10 bases left in between. The CDR3 consists of 14 residues. The sequence was obtained from a woman in her sixties or seventies with COVID-19, enrolled during active disease. The sample comprised peripheral blood. The V gene is TRBV4-3, the J gene TRBJ1-4; the D gene is possibly TRBD1 (6 bases). The chain's CDR3 is CASSQDRGREKLFF. In DNA form, the CDR3 reads TGCGCCAGCAGCCAAGACAGGGGTCGGGAAAAACTGTTTTTT.